This T cell receptor beta chain was observed in a study of OX40 agonist ivuxolimab in advanced cancers. Study overall: Prior therapy, whether anti-PD-1, anti-PD-L1 or anti-CTLA-4, was allowed, and 30% to 40% had some. Overall study results and limits: Expanded clones were, on average, more numerous in CD8+ T cells than in CD4+.

V was pared by 3 bases and J by 5 bases, with 13 bases between. CDR3 length: 13 amino acids. Germline CDR1 is SQVTM and CDR2 is ANQGSEA. A history of autoimmune disease or systemic immunosuppression excluded patients. TCRdb keeps only in-frame clones here, not all; method: immunoSEQ multiplex PCR. This table holds about 18,000 clones, 80% to 90% found once. Notes on this clone: Its antigen is as yet unknown.

The sequencing used CD4+ or CD8+ T cells sorted from blood, collected in a trial of the OX40 agonist ivuxolimab. The chain joins TRBV29-1 to TRBJ2-5; D gene unclear. This sequence was found in an adult with an advanced solid tumor such as melanoma, head and neck, liver or kidney cancer. CDR3 amino acids: CSVDLPGRETQYF. CDR3 bases: TGCAGCGTTGACCTCCCCGGTCGGGAGACCCAGTACTTC.